This T cell receptor beta chain was observed in a study of cytomegalovirus exposure and HLA in healthy donors. J gave up 6 bases and V 6 bases, and 13 bases lay outside the gene matches. CDR1 and CDR2 (germline): LGHNT, FRNRAP. The CDR3 extends over 15 amino acids. Primers included in the PCR were 60 Vbeta and 13 Jbeta primers. This table comes from immunoSEQ multiplex PCR, and its TCRdb copy is limited to in-frame clones, with some not included. The table records 120,000 to 150,000 clones, approximately 71% of them present only once. Sequencing input: PBMCs. The sequence was collected from a woman aged 45 to 65 in good health and CMV-seronegative. This chain connects TRBV12-5 to TRBJ1-1, with TRBD1 matching over 7 bases. Written as DNA, the CDR3 is TGTGCTAGTGGGACCGACGGACAGGACTACCCTGAAGCTTTCTTT. Its translation: CASGTDGQDYPEAFF.